One sample yielded the 5 T cell receptor beta chains listed below, sequenced in a study of early T cells in non-severe SARS-CoV-2 infection. One entry per CDR3 protein, called by TCRdb with MiXCR from the 5' RACE reads. The sample carries around 64,000 distinct CDR3 sequences, 9.5% to 12% recorded once. Sample: whole blood, taken at baseline. These receptors were taken from an adult who was a healthcare worker with PCR-confirmed SARS-CoV-2 infection or an uninfected control (not recorded which).

The CDR3 region is CASSTTKSNTEAFF. DNA of the CDR3: TGTGCCAGCAGCACAACTAAGTCGAACACTGAAGCTTTCTTT. This chain joins TRBV5-4 and TRBJ1-1; D is ambiguous. The CDR3 sequence is 14 residues long. The V gene lost 4 bases and the J gene lost 1 base, with 11 bases spanning the gap. Germline V gives CDR1 SGHNT, CDR2 YYREEE (reference sequence).

The V call is TRBV7-8, the J call TRBJ1-5, with D maybe TRBD1 (5 bases). V lost 5 bases and J lost 1, with 12 bases in between. Germline lookup yields CDR1 SGHVS and CDR2 FQNEAQ. The CDR3 is made up of 15 amino acids. DNA for the CDR3: TGTGCCAGCAGCCCCGACAGTTGGAGCAATCAGCCCCAGCATTTT. It is translated as CASSPDSWSNQPQHF.

CDR3 amino acids: CASSSGAQPQHF. The CDR3 region has the DNA TGTGCCAGCAGTTCGGGAGCCCAGCCCCAGCATTTT. V gene TRBV12-3 or TRBV12-4 combines with J gene TRBJ1-5; no reliable D call. The CDR3 has 12 amino acids. Trimming took 4 bases from V and 7 from J, leaving 8 bases between them.

This clonotype was seen a handful of times. The gene calls are TRBV18 and TRBJ2-2, with D hard to call. The CDR3 runs 14 residues. V was clipped by 6 bases and J by 1 base, with 9 bases between them. Germline loops: CDR1 KGHSH, CDR2 LQKENI. CDR3 in amino acids: CASSSMGNTGELFF. In DNA, the CDR3 is TGTGCCAGCTCGTCAATGGGGAACACCGGGGAGCTGTTTTTT.

This chain connects TRBV27 to TRBJ2-7; TRBD2 matches at 9 bases. The CDR3 runs to 15 residues. J was trimmed by 0 bases and V by 6 bases; bases with no gene match: 6. CDR1 is MNHEY, CDR2 SMNVEV, per germline (reference sequence). CDR3 DNA sequence: TGTGCCAGCAGACTATTTAGCGGGAGCTCCTACGAGCAGTACTTC. Protein product: CASRLFSGSSYEQYF.